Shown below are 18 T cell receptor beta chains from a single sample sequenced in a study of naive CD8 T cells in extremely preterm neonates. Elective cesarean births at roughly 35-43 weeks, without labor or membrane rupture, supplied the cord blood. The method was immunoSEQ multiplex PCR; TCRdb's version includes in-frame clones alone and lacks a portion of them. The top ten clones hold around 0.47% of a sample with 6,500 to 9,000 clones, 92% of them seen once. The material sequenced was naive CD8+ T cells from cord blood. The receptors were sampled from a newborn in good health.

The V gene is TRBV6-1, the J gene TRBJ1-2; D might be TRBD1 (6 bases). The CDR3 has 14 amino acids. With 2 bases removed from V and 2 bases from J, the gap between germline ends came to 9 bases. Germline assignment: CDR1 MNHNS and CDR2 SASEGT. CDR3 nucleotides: TGTGCCAGCAGTGAATCCGACAGGAACTATGGCTACACCTTC. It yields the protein CASSESDRNYGYTF.

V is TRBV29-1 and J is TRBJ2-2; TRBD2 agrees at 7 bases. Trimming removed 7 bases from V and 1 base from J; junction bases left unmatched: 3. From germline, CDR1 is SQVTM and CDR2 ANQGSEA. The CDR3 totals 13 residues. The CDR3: CSGEGRNTGELFF. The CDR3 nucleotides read TGCAGCGGGGAGGGAAGGAACACCGGGGAGCTGTTTTTT.

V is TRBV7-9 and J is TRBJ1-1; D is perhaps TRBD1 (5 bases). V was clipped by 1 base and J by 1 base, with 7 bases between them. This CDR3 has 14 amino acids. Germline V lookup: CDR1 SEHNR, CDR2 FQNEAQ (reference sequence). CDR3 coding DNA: TGTGCCAGCAGCTTAGGGGGGGGGAACACTGAAGCTTTCTTT. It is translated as CASSLGGGNTEAFF.

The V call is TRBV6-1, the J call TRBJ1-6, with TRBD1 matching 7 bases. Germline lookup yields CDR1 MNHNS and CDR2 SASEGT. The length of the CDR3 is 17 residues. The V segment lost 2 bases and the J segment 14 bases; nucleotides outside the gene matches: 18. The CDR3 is CASSEWSRQGPRFTLHF. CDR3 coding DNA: TGTGCCAGCAGTGAATGGTCCCGACAGGGTCCAAGATTCACCCTCCACTTT.

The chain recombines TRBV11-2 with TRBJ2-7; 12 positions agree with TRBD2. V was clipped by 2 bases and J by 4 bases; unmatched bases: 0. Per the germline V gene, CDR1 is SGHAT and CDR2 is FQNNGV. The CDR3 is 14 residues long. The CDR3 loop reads CASSLLAGGYEQYF. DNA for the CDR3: TGTGCCAGCAGCTTACTAGCGGGAGGGTACGAGCAGTACTTC.

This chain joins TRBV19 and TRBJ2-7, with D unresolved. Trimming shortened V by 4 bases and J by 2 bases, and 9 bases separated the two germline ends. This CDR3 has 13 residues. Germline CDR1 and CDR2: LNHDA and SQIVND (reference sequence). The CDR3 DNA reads TGTGCCAGTAGTACCCAAAAAACCTACGAGCAGTACTTC. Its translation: CASSTQKTYEQYF.

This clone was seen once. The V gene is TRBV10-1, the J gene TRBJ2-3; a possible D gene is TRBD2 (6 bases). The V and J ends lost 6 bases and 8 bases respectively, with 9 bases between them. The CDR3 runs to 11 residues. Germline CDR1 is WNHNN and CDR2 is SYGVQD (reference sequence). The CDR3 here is CASSGRGTQYF. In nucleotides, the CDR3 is TGCGCCAGCAGCGGGAGAGGTACGCAGTATTTT.

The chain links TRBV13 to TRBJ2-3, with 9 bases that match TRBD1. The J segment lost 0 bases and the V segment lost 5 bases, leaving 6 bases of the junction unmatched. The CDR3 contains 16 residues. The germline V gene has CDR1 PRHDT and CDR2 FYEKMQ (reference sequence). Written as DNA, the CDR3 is TGTGCCAGCAGCCCTGACAGGGGGGGGAGCACAGATACGCAGTATTTT. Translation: CASSPDRGGSTDTQYF.

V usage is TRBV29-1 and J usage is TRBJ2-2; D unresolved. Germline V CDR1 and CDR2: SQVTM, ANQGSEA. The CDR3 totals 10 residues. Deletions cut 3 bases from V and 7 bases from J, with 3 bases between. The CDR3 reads CSVDNGELFF. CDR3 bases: TGCAGCGTTGATAACGGGGAGCTGTTTTTT.

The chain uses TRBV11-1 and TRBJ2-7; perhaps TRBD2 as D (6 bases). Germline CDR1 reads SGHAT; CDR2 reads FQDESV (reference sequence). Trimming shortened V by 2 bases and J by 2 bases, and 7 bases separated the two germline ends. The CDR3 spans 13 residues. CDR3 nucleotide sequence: TGTGCCAGCAGCTTACCGGGGGCCTACGAGCAGTACTTC. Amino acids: CASSLPGAYEQYF.

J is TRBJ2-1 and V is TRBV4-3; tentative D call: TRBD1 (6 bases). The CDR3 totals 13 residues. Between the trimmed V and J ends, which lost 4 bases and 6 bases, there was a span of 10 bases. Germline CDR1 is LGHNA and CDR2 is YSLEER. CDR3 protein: CASSPDSFNEQFF. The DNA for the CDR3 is TGCGCCAGCAGCCCGGACAGCTTCAATGAGCAGTTCTTC.

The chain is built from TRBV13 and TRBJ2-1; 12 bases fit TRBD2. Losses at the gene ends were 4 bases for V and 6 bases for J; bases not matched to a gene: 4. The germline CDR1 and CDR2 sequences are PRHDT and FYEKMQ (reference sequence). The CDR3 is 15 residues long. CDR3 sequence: CASSSTSGRFNEQFF. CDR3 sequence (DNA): TGTGCCAGCAGCTCGACTAGCGGGAGATTCAATGAGCAGTTCTTC. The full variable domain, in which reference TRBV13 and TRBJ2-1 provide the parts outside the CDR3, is AAGVIQSPRHLIKEKRETATLKCYPIPRHDTVYWYQQGPGQDPQFLISFYEKMQSDKGSIPDRFSAQQFSDYHSELNMSSLELGDSALYFCASSSTSGRFNEQFFGPGTRLTVL.

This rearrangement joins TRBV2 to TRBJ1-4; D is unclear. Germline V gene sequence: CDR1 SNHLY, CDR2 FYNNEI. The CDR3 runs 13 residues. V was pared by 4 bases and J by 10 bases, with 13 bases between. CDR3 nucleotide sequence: TGTGCCAGCAGTGTGGGGAGGGAGGTAAAACTGTTTTTT. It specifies CASSVGREVKLFF. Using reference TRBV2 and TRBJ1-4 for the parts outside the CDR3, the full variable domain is EPEVTQTPSHQVTQMGQEVILRCVPISNHLYFYWYRQILGQKVEFLVSFYNNEISEKSEIFDDQFSVERPDGSNFTLKIRSTKLEDSAMYFCASSVGREVKLFFGSGTQLSVL.

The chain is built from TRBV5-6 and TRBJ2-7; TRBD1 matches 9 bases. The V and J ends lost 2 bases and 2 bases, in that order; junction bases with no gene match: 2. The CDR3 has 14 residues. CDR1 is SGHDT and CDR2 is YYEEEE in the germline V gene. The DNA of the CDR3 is TGTGCCAGCAGCTTCGGGACAGGGACCTACGAGCAGTACTTC. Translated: CASSFGTGTYEQYF.

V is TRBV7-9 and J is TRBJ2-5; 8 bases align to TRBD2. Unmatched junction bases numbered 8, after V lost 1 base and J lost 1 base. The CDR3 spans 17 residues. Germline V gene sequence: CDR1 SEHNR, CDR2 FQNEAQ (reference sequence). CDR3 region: CASSLVGREAFQETQYF. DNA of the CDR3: TGTGCCAGCAGCTTAGTCGGGCGGGAGGCTTTCCAAGAGACCCAGTACTTC.

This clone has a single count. The CDR3 DNA reads TGCGCCAGCAGCCAAGATCCGGGACACAATCAGCCCCAGCATTTT. Its translation: CASSQDPGHNQPQHF. This chain uses TRBV4-1 with TRBJ1-5, with D possibly matching TRBD1 (6 bases). This CDR3 spans 15 amino acids. Germline CDR1 reads MGHRA; CDR2 reads YSYEKL. V gave up 0 bases and J gave up 3 bases, with 9 bases separating them.

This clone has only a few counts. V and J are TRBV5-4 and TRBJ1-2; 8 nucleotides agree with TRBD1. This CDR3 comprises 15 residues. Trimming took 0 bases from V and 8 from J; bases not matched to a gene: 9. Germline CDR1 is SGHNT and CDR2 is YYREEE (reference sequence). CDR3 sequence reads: CASSLGTTGEGGYTF. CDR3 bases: TGTGCCAGCAGCTTGGGGACGACAGGGGAGGGGGGCTACACCTTC.

CDR3 loop: CAWSPWTEKSPQHF. DNA of the CDR3: TGTGCCTGGAGTCCCTGGACAGAAAAAAGTCCCCAGCATTTT. The rearrangement uses TRBV30 and TRBJ1-5, with D possibly matching TRBD1 (6 bases). The CDR3 runs to 14 residues. V was cut by 2 bases and J by 10 bases, with 18 bases left in between. Germline CDR1 and CDR2: GTSNPN and SVGIG (reference sequence).